This T cell receptor (beta chain) was identified during a study of long-term antiretroviral therapy in people with HIV. As to this clone: Its specificity is unknown.

Study-wide results and caveats: Repertoires in HIV (unlike those of controls) had narrower CDR3 length ranges.

This was the immunoSEQ v3.0 assay at survey level. Using immunoSEQ multiplex PCR, the repertoire was profiled, and TCRdb retains in-frame clones only, with some absent. In the table there are 20,000 to 25,000 clones, 81% of which are singletons. Trimming cost V 3 bases and J 6 bases; bases outside gene matches: 8. The germline CDR1 and CDR2 sequences are MNHNS and SASEGT. CDR3 size: 14 residues. Material: unsorted PBMCs, obtained 0.1 years before starting antiretroviral therapy. The chain is built from TRBV6-1 and TRBJ2-7; TRBD2 aligns across 7 bases. This TCR was sampled from a middle-aged man with HIV. CDR3 coding DNA: TGTGCCAGCAGTGAGTTGTGGTGGGGGGGCGAGCAGTACTTC. As protein: CASSELWWGGEQYF.